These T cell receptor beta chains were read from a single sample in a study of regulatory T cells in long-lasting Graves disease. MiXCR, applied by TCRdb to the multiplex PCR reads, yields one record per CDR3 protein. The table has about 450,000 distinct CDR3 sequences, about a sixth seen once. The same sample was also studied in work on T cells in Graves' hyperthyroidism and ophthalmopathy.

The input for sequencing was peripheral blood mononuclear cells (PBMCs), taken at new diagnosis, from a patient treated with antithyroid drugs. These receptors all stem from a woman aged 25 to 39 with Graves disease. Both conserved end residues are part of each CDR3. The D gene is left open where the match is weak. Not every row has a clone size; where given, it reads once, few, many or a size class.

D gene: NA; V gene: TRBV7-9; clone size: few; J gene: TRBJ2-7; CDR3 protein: CAGGQDYEQYF; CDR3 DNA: TGTGCGGGGGGGCAGGACTACGAGCAGTACTTC
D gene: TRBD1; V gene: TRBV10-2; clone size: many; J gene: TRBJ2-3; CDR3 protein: CASSARDRVTDTQYF; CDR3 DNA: TGCGCCAGCAGTGCACGCGACAGGGTCACAGATACGCAGTATTTT
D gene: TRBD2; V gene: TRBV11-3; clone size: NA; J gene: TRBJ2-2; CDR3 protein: CASSSRLAGVSAGELFF; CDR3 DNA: TGTGCCAGCAGCTCAAGACTAGCGGGAGTTAGTGCCGGGGAGCTGTTTTTT
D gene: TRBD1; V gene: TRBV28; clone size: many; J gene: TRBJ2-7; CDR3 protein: CASSLTGTGVTYEQYF; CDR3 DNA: TGTGCCAGCAGTTTAACCGGGACAGGGGTAACCTACGAGCAGTACTTC
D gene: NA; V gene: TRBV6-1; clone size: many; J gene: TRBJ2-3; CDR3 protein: CASSEAPSTDTQYF; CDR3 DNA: TGTGCCAGCAGTGAAGCCCCGAGCACAGATACGCAGTATTTT
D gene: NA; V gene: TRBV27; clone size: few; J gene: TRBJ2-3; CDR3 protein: CAGSLTISSTDTQYF; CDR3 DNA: TGTGCCGGCAGTTTGACAATTTCTAGCACAGATACGCAGTATTTT
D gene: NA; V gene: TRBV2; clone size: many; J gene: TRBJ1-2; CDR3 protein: CASSQEQVDYGYTF; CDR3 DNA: TGTGCCAGCAGTCAGGAACAGGTTGATTATGGCTACACCTTC
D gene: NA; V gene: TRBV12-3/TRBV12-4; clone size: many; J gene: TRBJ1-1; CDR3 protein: CASSLRVMAEAFF; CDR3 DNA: TGTGCCAGCAGCCTCAGGGTGATGGCTGAAGCTTTCTTT
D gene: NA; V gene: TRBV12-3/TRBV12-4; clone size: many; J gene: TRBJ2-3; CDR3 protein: CASSLASPQVDTQYF; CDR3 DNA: TGTGCCAGCAGTTTAGCCTCCCCCCAGGTAGATACGCAGTATTTT
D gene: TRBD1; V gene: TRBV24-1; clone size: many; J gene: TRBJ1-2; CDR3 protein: CATSDPSTGEVNGYTF; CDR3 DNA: TGTGCCACCAGTGATCCCTCGACAGGGGAGGTCAATGGCTACACCTTC
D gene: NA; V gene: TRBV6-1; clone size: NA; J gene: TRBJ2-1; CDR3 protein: CASLKPGLYNEQFF; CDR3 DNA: TGTGCCAGTTTAAAGCCGGGTCTCTACAATGAGCAGTTCTTC
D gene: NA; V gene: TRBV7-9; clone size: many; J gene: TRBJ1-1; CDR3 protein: CASSLGIGTTEAFF; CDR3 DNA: TGTGCCAGCAGCTTAGGGATTGGGACCACTGAAGCTTTCTTT
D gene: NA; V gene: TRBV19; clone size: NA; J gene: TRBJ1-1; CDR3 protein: CASSRGQTNTEAFF; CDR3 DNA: TGTGCCAGTAGTAGGGGACAAACGAACACTGAAGCTTTCTTT
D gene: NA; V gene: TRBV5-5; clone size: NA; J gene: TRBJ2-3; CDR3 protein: CASSLDPVGTQYF; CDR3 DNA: TGTGCCAGCAGCTTGGACCCCGTAGGTACGCAGTATTTT
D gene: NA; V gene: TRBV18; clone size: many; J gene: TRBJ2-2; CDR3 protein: CASSRSSPGELFF; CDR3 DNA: TGTGCCAGCTCGCGCTCTAGCCCCGGGGAGCTGTTTTTT
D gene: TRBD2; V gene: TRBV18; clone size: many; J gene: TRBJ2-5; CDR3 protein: CASSPQRGEETQYF; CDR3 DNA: TGTGCCAGCTCACCACAGCGGGGAGAAGAGACCCAGTACTTC
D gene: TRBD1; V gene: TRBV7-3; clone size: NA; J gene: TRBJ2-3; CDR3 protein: CASSLSGGNGDTQYF; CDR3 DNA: TGTGCCAGCAGCTTATCAGGGGGAAATGGAGATACGCAGTATTTT
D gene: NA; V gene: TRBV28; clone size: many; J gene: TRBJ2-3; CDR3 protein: CASFGGIGWTQYF; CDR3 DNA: TGTGCCAGCTTCGGAGGGATCGGGTGGACGCAGTATTTT
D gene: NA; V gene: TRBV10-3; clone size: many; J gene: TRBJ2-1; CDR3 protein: CAISESPAGESVSEQFF; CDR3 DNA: TGTGCCATCAGTGAGTCCCCAGCGGGTGAGTCGGTTAGTGAGCAGTTCTTC
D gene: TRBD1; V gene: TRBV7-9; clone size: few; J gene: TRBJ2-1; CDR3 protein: CASSLGTGRGDEQFF; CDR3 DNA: TGTGCCAGCAGCCTCGGGACAGGACGCGGGGATGAGCAGTTCTTC
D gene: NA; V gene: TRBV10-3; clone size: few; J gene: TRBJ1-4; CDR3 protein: CAISESWDATNEKLFF; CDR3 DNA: TGTGCCATCAGCGAGTCGTGGGATGCAACTAATGAAAAACTGTTTTTT
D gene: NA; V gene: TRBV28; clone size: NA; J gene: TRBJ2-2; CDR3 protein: CASSLVTYTGELLF; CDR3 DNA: TGTGCCAGCAGTTTGGTCACCTACACCGGGGAGCTGCTTTTT
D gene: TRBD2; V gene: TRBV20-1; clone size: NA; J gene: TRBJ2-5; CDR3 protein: CSASRLAGALRPGTQYF; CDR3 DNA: TGCAGTGCTAGTAGACTAGCGGGAGCCCTCCGACCGGGGACCCAGTACTTC
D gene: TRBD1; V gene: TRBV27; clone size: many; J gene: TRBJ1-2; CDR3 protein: CASSRAGTGIYGYTF; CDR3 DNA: TGTGCCAGCAGTAGAGCCGGGACAGGCATCTATGGCTACACCTTC
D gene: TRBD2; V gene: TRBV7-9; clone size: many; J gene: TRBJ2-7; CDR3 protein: CASSLPTTSGSSRGYEQYF; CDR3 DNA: TGTGCCAGCAGCTTACCCACGACTAGCGGGAGTAGTCGAGGGTACGAGCAGTACTTC
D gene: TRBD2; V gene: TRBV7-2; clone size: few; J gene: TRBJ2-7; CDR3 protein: CASSLITSGTYEQYF; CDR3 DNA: TGTGCCAGCAGCTTAATAACTAGCGGGACCTACGAGCAGTACTTC
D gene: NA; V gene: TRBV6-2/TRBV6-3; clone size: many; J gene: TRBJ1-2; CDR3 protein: CASSYWQTSSYGYTF; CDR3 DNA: TGTGCCAGCAGTTACTGGCAGACCTCCTCCTATGGCTACACCTTC
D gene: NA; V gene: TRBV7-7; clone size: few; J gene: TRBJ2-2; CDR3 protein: CASSLVLSGAGTGELFF; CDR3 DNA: TGTGCTAGCAGCTTAGTCCTGTCCGGGGCGGGCACCGGGGAGCTGTTTTTT
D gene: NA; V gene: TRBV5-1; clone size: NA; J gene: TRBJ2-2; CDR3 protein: CASSLQVTPGGELFF; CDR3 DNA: TGCGCCAGCAGCTTGCAGGTCACCCCGGGCGGGGAGCTGTTTTTT
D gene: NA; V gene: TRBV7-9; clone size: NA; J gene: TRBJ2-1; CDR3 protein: CASRGTGTGNEQFF; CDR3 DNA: TGTGCCAGCAGGGGGACTGGTACGGGAAATGAGCAGTTCTTC
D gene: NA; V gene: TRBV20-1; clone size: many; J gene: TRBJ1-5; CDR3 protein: CSASPWGDTQYSNQPQHF; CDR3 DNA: TGCAGTGCTAGCCCCTGGGGGGACACGCAGTATAGCAATCAGCCCCAGCATTTT
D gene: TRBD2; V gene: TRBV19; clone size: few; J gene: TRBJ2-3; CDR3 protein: CASSPPPGTSGLPTQYF; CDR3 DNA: TGTGCCAGTAGTCCCCCACCAGGGACTAGCGGATTACCGACGCAGTATTTT
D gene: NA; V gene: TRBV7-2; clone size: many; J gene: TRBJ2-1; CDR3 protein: CASRPGGGTYNEQFF; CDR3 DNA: TGTGCCAGCAGACCCGGAGGGGGGACCTACAATGAGCAGTTCTTC
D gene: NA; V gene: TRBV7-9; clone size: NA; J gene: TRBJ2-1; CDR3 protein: CASSVVLSSYNEQFF; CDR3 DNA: TGTGCCAGCAGCGTAGTGCTTAGCTCCTACAATGAGCAGTTCTTC
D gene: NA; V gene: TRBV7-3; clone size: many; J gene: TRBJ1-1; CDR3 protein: CASSLKKVVNTEAFF; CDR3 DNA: TGTGCCAGCAGCTTAAAGAAAGTTGTGAACACTGAAGCTTTCTTT
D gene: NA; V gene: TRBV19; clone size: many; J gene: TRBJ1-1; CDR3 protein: CASSIGEFVEAFF; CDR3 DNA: TGTGCCAGTAGTATAGGAGAATTTGTTGAAGCTTTCTTT
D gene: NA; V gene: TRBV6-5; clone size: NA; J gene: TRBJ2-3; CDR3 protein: CASSYVSTSTDTQYF; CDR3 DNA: TGTGCCAGCAGTTACGTCTCTACGAGCACAGATACGCAGTATTTT
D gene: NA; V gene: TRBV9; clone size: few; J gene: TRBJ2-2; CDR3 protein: CASSADTAANTGELFF; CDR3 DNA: TGTGCCAGCAGCGCAGACACGGCAGCGAACACCGGGGAGCTGTTTTTT
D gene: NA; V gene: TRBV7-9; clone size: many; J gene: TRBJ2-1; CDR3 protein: CASATGAGEQFF; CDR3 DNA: TGTGCCAGCGCCACGGGGGCGGGGGAGCAGTTCTTC
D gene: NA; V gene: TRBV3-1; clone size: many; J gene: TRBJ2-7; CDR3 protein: CASQQGSYEQYF; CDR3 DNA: TGTGCCAGCCAACAGGGATCCTACGAGCAGTACTTC
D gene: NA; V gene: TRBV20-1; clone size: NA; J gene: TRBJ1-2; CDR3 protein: CSGSDPRDCGYTF; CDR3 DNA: TGCAGTGGCAGCGACCCCCGGGACTGTGGCTACACCTTC
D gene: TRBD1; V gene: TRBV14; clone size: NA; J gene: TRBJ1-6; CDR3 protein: CASSREEQGKSPLHF; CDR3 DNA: TGTGCCAGCAGCCGAGAGGAACAGGGGAAATCACCCCTCCACTTT